One and the same sample provided the 20 T cell receptor beta chains below, sequenced in a study of blood T cells in healthy people across ages. Together with a sample-barcoded 5' primer, a J-beta primer mix was included in a second PCR lasting about 6 to 11 cycles. TCRdb re-derived calls from the 5' RACE reads in MiXCR, one entry per CDR3 protein. The sample includes around 780,000 distinct CDR3 sequences, roughly three fifths of them seen just once. Sequencing was carried out using blood. The origin of the receptors is a man in his forties or fifties in good health.

Points on this clonotype: One junction end does not reproduce the germline sequence, and a read error may be involved. The V and J genes are TRBV7-2 and TRBJ2-5, with D perhaps TRBD1 or TRBD2 (5 bases each). This CDR3 region has 15 residues. Germline V gives CDR1 SGHTA, CDR2 FQGNSA. CDR3 bases: TGTGCCAGCAGCAAGGACCGAGTATCCAAGGGGACCCTGTACTTC. Residues: CASSKDRVSKGTLYF.

The V call is TRBV24-1, the J call TRBJ2-1; TRBD2 aligns across 12 bases. Germline CDR1 reads KGHDR; CDR2 reads SFDVKD. Trimming took 4 bases from V and 6 from J; bases not matched to a gene: 12. This CDR3 is built from 18 residues. CDR3 DNA: TGTGCCACCAGTGACCCCAAACCTACTAGCGGGAGGAGCAATGAGCAGTTCTTC. It specifies CATSDPKPTSGRSNEQFF.

This rearrangement joins TRBV6-1 to TRBJ2-3, with D unresolved. Trimming removed 3 bases at V and 2 bases at J, with 9 bases between. The CDR3 extends over 14 amino acids. Germline assignment: CDR1 MNHNS and CDR2 SASEGT. Here the CDR3 DNA reads TGTGCCAGCAGTGACTCTCATTCCACAGATACGCAGTATTTT. This codes for CASSDSHSTDTQYF.

The chain combines TRBV7-8 with TRBJ2-5; perhaps TRBD1 as D (5 bases). Trimming shortened V by 3 bases and J by 1 base, and 9 bases separated the two germline ends. The germline V gene has CDR1 SGHVS and CDR2 FQNEAQ. The CDR3 has 14 residues. CDR3 in DNA: TGTGCCAGCAGCTTTCAGGGTAGCCAAGAGACCCAGTACTTC. This translates into CASSFQGSQETQYF.

The chain employs TRBV7-3 and TRBJ2-7, with D unclear. The V end was cut by 1 base, the J end by 0 bases, with 16 bases between. The CDR3 totals 17 residues. Germline V gene lookup returns CDR1 SGHTA and CDR2 FQGTGA. CDR3 amino acids: CASSLSERGTSSYEQYF. CDR3 nucleotide sequence: TGTGCCAGCAGCTTAAGTGAGAGAGGCACCAGCTCCTACGAGCAGTACTTC.

The gene calls are TRBV11-2 and TRBJ2-5; 12 bases align to TRBD2. Germline V gene lookup returns CDR1 SGHAT and CDR2 FQNNGV. Germline trimming cut 4 bases from V and 4 bases from J; bases unmatched to any gene: 7. The CDR3 loop spans 16 amino acids. This CDR3 reads CASSSLAGGAGETQYF. CDR3 nucleotide sequence: TGTGCCAGCAGCTCCCTAGCGGGAGGGGCGGGAGAGACCCAGTACTTC.

This clonotype was recorded a few times. The V and J genes are TRBV10-3 and TRBJ2-1, with D unclear. The CDR3 extends over 13 amino acids. V was cut by 9 bases and J by 1 base, with 10 bases left in between. Germline CDR1 reads ENHRY; CDR2 reads SYGVKD. The CDR3 reads CAISEISYNEQFF. The CDR3 bases are TGTGCCATTTCAGAGATTTCCTACAATGAGCAGTTCTTC.

The chain links TRBV6-5 to TRBJ1-1; no clear D gene. Germline V gene data show CDR1 as MNHEY and CDR2 as SVGAGI. V shed 5 bases and J shed 1 base, with 8 bases lying between them. CDR3 length equals 13 residues. CDR3 loop: CASSDFGNTEAFF. The CDR3 nucleotides are TGTGCCAGCAGTGACTTTGGGAACACTGAAGCTTTCTTT.

This sequence joins TRBV7-9 and TRBJ2-5, with 7 bases aligning to TRBD2. J gave up 2 bases and V 11 bases, and 5 bases lay outside the gene matches. The germline gives CDR1 SEHNR, CDR2 FQNEAQ (reference sequence). The CDR3 loop spans 12 amino acids. Here the CDR3 DNA reads TGTGCCGGAACGGGACTACAAGAGACCCAGTACTTC. Translated, it gives CAGTGLQETQYF.

CDR3 nucleotide sequence: TGCAGCGTTGTTGGAGAACTCTATGGCTACACCTTC. Translating gives CSVVGELYGYTF. This sequence joins TRBV29-1 and TRBJ1-2; D unclear. The CDR3 extends over 12 amino acids. The V gene's germline CDR1 is SQVTM and CDR2 ANQGSEA. Trimming took 4 bases from V and 4 from J, leaving 10 bases between them.

The genes are TRBV4-2 and TRBJ2-1; 9 bases fit TRBD2. This CDR3 region has 19 residues. Per the germline V gene, CDR1 is LGHNA and CDR2 is YNFKEQ. After removal of 0 bases from V and 2 bases from J, the junction contained 11 bases not matched to a gene. In nucleotides, the CDR3 is TGTGCCAGCAGCCAAGATGACGGGACTAGCTTCGGAACCTACAATGAGCAGTTCTTC. It yields the protein CASSQDDGTSFGTYNEQFF.

This clonotype came up a few times. The chain recombines TRBV24-1 with TRBJ2-6; 8 bases are a match to TRBD1. Losses at the gene ends were 5 bases for V and 0 bases for J; bases not matched to a gene: 8. This CDR3 is 18 amino acids long. The V gene's germline CDR1 is KGHDR and CDR2 SFDVKD. The CDR3 DNA sequence: TGTGCCACCAGTGGTAGGACAGGGACCAGCTCTGGGGCCAACGTCCTGACTTTC. Its translation is CATSGRTGTSSGANVLTF.

This rearrangement joins TRBV5-1 to TRBJ2-7, with D hard to call. Trimming removed 4 bases from V and 0 bases from J, with 17 bases in between. This CDR3 is built from 16 residues. Germline V gene sequence: CDR1 SGHRS, CDR2 YFSETQ. In DNA, the CDR3 is TGCGCCAGCAGCCCCTCGTTGGCAGCGAGCTCCTACGAGCAGTACTTC. Its protein is CASSPSLAASSYEQYF. Based on the CDR3 plus reference TRBV5-1 and TRBJ2-7, the full variable domain is KAGVTQTPRYLIKTRGQQVTLSCSPISGHRSVSWYQQTPGQGLQFLFEYFSETQRNKGNFPGRFSGRQFSNSRSEMNVSTLELGDSALYLCASSPSLAASSYEQYFGPGTRLTVT.

The chain couples TRBV20-1 to TRBJ2-1; D is possibly TRBD2 (5 bases). The V end lost 6 bases, the J end lost 0 bases, and 12 bases lay between the germline ends. Germline-derived CDR1 and CDR2 are DFQATT and SNEGSKA (reference sequence). This CDR3 is built from 14 residues. CDR3 DNA sequence: TGCAGTGCCTTAGAGGGCAGCTCCTACAATGAGCAGTTCTTC. Protein: CSALEGSSYNEQFF.

This clonotype was counted a few times. This chain links TRBV4-1 with TRBJ2-1; maybe TRBD2 (5 bases). CDR1 and CDR2 from the germline V gene are MGHRA and YSYEKL. The CDR3 loop spans 12 amino acids. Trimming pared 4 bases from V and 8 bases from J, leaving 9 bases between. Here the CDR3 reads CASSPKGDEQFF. As DNA, the CDR3 is TGCGCCAGCAGCCCAAAGGGAGATGAGCAGTTCTTC.

In its sample, this clonotype was seen a few times. This sequence joins TRBV20-1 and TRBJ2-5; 9 bases agree with TRBD2. The CDR3 has 20 residues. The germline V gene encodes CDR1 DFQATT and CDR2 SNEGSKA (reference sequence). V gave up 1 base and J gave up 2 bases; unmatched junction bases: 20. CDR3 nucleotides: TGCAGTGCTAGAGGAGGGGCAGGACTAGCGACCCTAGACCTTCAAGAGACCCAGTACTTC. As protein: CSARGGAGLATLDLQETQYF.

The CDR3 loop is CASIPFGTPTSYEQYF. The CDR3 nucleotides are TGTGCCAGCATTCCCTTCGGGACACCAACCTCCTACGAGCAGTACTTC. This rearrangement joins TRBV28 to TRBJ2-7; weak D call: TRBD1 (6 bases). Germline values: CDR1 MDHEN, CDR2 SYDVKM. V lost 7 bases and J 0 bases, leaving 19 bases between the germline ends. The CDR3 consists of 16 residues.

The rearrangement uses TRBV30 and TRBJ1-2; the D is unclear. Germline CDR1 is GTSNPN and CDR2 is SVGIG (reference sequence). With 4 bases removed from V and 7 bases from J, the gap between germline ends came to 13 bases. This CDR3 has 12 residues. The CDR3 loop is CAWTKPGFGYTF. In DNA form, the CDR3 reads TGTGCCTGGACCAAACCGGGGTTTGGCTACACCTTC.

The V and J genes are TRBV7-2 and TRBJ2-5; D possibly matches TRBD1 or TRBD2 (5 bases each). Trimming took off 1 base at V and 8 bases at J, with 14 bases between the two ends. This CDR3 is built from 14 residues. In germline, CDR1 is SGHTA, CDR2 FQGNSA. The CDR3 is CASSLVGRHRTQYF. The CDR3 coding sequence is TGTGCCAGCAGCTTAGTGGGACGGCATCGAACCCAGTACTTC. The complete variable domain, with remaining parts taken from reference TRBV7-2 and TRBJ2-5, reads GAGVSQSPSNKVTEKGKDVELRCDPISGHTALYWYRQSLGQGLEFLIYFQGNSAPDKSGLPSDRFSAERTGGSVSTLTIQRTQQEDSAVYLCASSLVGRHRTQYFGPGTRLLVL.

This clonotype was detected many times. The CDR3 spells CASSLDGRAYGYTF. CDR3 DNA sequence: TGTGCCAGCAGCTTGGACGGCAGGGCCTATGGCTACACCTTC. The chain is built from TRBV5-5 and TRBJ1-2, with D possibly being TRBD1 (5 bases). The ends were cut back, 0 bases at V and 4 bases at J, with 10 bases in the middle. The germline V gene has CDR1 SGHKS and CDR2 YYEKEE (reference sequence). This CDR3 has 14 amino acids.